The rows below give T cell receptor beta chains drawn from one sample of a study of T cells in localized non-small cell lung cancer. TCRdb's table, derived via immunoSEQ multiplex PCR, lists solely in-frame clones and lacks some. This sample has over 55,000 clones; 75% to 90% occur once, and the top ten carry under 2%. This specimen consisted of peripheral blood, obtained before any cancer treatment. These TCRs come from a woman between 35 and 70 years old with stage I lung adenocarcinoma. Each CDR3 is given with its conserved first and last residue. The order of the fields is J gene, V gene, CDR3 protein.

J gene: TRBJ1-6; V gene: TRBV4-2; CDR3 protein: CASSQELTVTNSPLHF
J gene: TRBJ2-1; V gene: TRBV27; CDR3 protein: CASSFSGTSMHNEQFF
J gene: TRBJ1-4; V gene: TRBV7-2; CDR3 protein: CASSYGTGGDEKLFF
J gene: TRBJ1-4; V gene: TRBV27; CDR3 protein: CASSLSGTGANEKLFF
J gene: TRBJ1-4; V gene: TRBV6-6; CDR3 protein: CASSSYYNEKLFF
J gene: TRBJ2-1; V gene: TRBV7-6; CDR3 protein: CASSGKGLQHGNEQFF
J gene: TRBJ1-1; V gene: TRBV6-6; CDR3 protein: CASRGLGDTEAFF
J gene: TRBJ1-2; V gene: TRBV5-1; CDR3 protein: CASSLDSSIGSYTF
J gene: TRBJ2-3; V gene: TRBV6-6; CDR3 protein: CASSSASSSTDTQYF
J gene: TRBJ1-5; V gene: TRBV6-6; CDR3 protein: CASRSQGSLSNQPQHF
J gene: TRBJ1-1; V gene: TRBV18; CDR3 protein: CASSRDRQGAVSTEAFF